This T cell receptor beta chain stems from a study of blood T cells in healthy people across ages. Study-level results: The donors' CMV status was not determined, possibly confounding changes in expanded clonotypes.

In germline, CDR1 is MGHRA, CDR2 YSYEKL. CDR3 size: 13 residues. V was cut by 1 base and J by 6 bases, with 7 bases left in between. Worth noting for this clonotype: Its specificity is not known.

Combining a sample-barcoded 5' primer with a J-beta primer mix, a second PCR ran for roughly 7 to 12 cycles. TCRdb analysed the 5' RACE reads with MiXCR anew, one entry per CDR3 protein. The profile shows about 1.4 million distinct CDR3 sequences, 59% of them singletons. The rearrangement uses TRBV4-1 and TRBJ2-4, with D unclear. This receptor was taken from a man between 18 and 29 years old in good health. Sample: blood. The CDR3 protein is CASSQVWGNIQYF. DNA of the CDR3: TGCGCCAGCAGCCAAGTTTGGGGAAACATTCAGTACTTC.